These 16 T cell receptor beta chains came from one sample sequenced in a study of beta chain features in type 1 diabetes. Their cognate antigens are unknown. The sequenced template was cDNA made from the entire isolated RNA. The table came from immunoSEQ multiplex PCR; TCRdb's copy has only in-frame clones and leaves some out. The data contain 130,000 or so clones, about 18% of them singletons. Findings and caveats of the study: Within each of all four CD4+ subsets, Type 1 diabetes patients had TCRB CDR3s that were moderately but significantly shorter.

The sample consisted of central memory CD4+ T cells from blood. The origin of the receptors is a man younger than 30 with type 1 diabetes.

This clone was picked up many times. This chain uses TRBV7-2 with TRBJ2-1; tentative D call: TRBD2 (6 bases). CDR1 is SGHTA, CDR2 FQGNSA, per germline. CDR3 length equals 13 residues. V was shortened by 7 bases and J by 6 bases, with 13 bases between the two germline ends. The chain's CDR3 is CASKIMGGNEQFF. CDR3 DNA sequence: TGTGCCAGCAAGATCATGGGGGGCAATGAGCAGTTCTTC.

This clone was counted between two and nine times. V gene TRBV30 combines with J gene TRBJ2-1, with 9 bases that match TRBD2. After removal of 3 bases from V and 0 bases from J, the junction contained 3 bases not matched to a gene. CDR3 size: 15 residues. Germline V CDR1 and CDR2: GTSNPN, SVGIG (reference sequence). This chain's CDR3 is CAWSVSGSSYNEQFF. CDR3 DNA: TGTGCCTGGAGCGTTAGCGGGAGCTCCTACAATGAGCAGTTCTTC.

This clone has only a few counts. In nucleotides, the CDR3 is TGTGCCAGCAGCTCCGGGACAACCTACGAGCAGTACTTC. Protein product: CASSSGTTYEQYF. The chain uses TRBV5-6 and TRBJ2-7, with TRBD1 as a possible D gene (6 bases). Germline-derived CDR1 and CDR2 are SGHDT and YYEEEE. The V gene lost 3 bases and the J gene lost 2 bases, with 9 bases spanning the gap. CDR3 length: 13 amino acids.

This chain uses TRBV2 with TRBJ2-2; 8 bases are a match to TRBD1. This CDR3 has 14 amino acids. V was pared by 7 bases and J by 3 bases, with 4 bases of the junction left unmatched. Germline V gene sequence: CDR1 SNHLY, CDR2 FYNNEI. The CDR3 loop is CASKEQGDTGELFF. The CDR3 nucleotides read TGTGCCAGCAAGGAACAGGGGGACACCGGGGAGCTGTTTTTT.

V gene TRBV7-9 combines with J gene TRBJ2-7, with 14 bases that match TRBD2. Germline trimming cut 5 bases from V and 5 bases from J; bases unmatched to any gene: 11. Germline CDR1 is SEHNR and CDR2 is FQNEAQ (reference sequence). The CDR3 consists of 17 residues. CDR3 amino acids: CASSLTGLAGVNHEQYF. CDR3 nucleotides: TGTGCCAGCAGCCTCACGGGACTAGCGGGAGTAAACCACGAGCAGTACTTC.

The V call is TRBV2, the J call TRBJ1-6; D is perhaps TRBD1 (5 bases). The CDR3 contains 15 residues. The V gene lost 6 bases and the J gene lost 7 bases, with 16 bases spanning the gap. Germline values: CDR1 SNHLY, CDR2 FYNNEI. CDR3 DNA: TGTGCCAGCAGCCCTCAGGGTGTCGGAAATTCACCCCTCCACTTT. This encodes CASSPQGVGNSPLHF.

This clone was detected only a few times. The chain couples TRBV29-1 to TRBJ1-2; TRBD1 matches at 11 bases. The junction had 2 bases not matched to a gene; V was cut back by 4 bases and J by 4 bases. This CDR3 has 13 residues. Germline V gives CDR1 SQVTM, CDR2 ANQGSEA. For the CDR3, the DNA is TGCAGCGTTGGGACAGGGGGCCCCTATGGCTACACCTTC. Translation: CSVGTGGPYGYTF.

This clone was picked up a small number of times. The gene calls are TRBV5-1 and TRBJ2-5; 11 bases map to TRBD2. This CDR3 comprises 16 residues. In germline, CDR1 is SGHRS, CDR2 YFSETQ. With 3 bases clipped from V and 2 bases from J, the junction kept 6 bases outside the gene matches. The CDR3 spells CASSSLGTSGQETQYF. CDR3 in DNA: TGCGCCAGCAGCTCCCTTGGGACTAGCGGACAAGAGACCCAGTACTTC.

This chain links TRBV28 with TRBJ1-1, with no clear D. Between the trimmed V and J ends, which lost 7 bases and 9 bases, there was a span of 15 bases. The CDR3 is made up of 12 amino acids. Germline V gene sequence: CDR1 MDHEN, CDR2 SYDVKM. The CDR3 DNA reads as TGTGCCAGCACCGCCCGCCCGATAAAAGCTTTCTTT. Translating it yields CASTARPIKAFF.

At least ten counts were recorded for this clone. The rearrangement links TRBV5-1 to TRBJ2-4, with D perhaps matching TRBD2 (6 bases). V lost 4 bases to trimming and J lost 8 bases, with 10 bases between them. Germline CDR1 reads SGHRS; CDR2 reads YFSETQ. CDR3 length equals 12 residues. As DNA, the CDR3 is TGCGCCAGCAGCACCCCGGGGGACATTCAGTACTTC. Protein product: CASSTPGDIQYF.

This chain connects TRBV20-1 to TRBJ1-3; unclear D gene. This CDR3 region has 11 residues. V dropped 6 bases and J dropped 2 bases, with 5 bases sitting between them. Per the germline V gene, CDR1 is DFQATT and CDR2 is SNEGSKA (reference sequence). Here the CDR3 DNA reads TGCAGTGCATTAACTGGAAACACCATATATTTT. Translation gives CSALTGNTIYF.

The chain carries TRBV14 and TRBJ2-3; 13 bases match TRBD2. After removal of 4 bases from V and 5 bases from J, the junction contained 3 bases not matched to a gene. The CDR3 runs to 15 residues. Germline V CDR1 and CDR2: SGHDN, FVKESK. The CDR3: CASSPRTSGGDTQYF. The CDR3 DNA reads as TGTGCCAGCAGCCCGCGGACTAGCGGGGGAGATACGCAGTATTTT.

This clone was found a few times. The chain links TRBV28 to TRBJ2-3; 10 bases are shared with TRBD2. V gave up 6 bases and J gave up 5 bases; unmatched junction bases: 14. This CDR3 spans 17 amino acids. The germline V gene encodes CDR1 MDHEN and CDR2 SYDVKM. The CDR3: CASSPGYQRGGLDTQYF. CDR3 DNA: TGTGCCAGCAGCCCCGGCTACCAGCGGGGGGGCTTAGATACGCAGTATTTT.

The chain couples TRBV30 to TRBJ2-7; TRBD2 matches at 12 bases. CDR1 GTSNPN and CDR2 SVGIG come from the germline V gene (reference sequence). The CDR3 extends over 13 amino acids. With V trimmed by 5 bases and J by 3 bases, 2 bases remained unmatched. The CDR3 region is CAWGLAGNYEQYF. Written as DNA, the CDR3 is TGTGCCTGGGGACTAGCGGGAAACTACGAGCAGTACTTC. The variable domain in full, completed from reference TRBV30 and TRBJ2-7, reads SQTIHQWPATLVQPVGSPLSLECTVEGTSNPNLYWYRQAAGRGLQLLFYSVGIGQISSEVPQNLSASRPQDRQFILSSKKLLLSDSGFYLCAWGLAGNYEQYFGPGTRLTVT.

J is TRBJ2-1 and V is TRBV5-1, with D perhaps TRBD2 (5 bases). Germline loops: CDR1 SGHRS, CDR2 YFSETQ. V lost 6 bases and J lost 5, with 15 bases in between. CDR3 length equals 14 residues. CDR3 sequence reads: CASNLFSDHNEQFF. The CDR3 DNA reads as TGCGCCAGCAACCTCTTTAGCGACCACAATGAGCAGTTCTTC.

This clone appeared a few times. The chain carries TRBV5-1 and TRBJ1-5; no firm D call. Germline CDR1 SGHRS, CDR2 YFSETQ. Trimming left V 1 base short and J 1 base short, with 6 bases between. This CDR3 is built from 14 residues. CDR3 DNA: TGCGCCAGCAGCTTGTCGGGCAGCAATCAGCCCCAGCATTTT. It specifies CASSLSGSNQPQHF.